This T cell receptor beta chain stems from a study of control samples from healthy donors and cancer patients. CDR1 and CDR2 from the germline V gene are LNHDA and SQIVND (reference sequence). The CDR3 loop spans 15 amino acids. V lost 6 bases and J lost 4; bases outside the gene matches: 7. Here immunoSEQ multiplex PCR was the method, and the copy in TCRdb shows in-frame clones only, minus some. Here the sample spans over 150,000 clones, approximately 90% being singletons. The source is a man younger than 45 in good health. Sequences were obtained from blood. The rearrangement uses TRBV19 and TRBJ2-3; 10 nucleotides match TRBD1. The CDR3 coding sequence is TGTGCCAGTAGCCCTCGGACAGGGGGTCCAGATACGCAGTATTTT. Amino acid sequence: CASSPRTGGPDTQYF.